The 10 T cell receptor beta chains presented below share a single source sample, sequenced in a study of blood T cell repertoires in COVID-19. The assay was immunoSEQ multiplex PCR, and TCRdb's table has in-frame clones only and misses some. The sample has over 200,000 clones; around 83% are singletons. Source material: peripheral blood. These receptor sequences come from a woman in her forties or fifties with acute or convalescent COVID-19.

This chain joins TRBV29-1 and TRBJ1-6; TRBD1 matches at 9 bases. CDR3 length equals 14 residues. V shed 5 bases, J shed 10 bases, and the junction held 9 bases outside the gene matches. Germline loops: CDR1 SQVTM, CDR2 ANQGSEA. CDR3 in amino acids: CSVSDRGTESPLHF. As DNA, the CDR3 is TGCAGCGTTTCGGACAGGGGTACGGAGTCACCCCTCCACTTT.

The V and J genes are TRBV2 and TRBJ2-1; a weak D match, TRBD2 (6 bases). Germline V CDR1 and CDR2: SNHLY, FYNNEI. The CDR3 is made up of 17 amino acids. V dropped 3 bases and J dropped 0 bases, with 15 bases sitting between them. The CDR3, as DNA: TGTGCCAGCAGTGAGGAACGACGGGGGAGCTCCTACAATGAGCAGTTCTTC. This codes for CASSEERRGSSYNEQFF.

The rearrangement uses TRBV5-8 and TRBJ1-3, with D tentatively TRBD1 (5 bases). The CDR3 totals 13 residues. V was trimmed by 4 bases and J by 3 bases, leaving 8 bases between them. Germline V CDR1 and CDR2: SGHTS, YDEGEE. The CDR3 nucleotides read TGTGCCAGCAGCCAGGGATTTGGAAACACCATATATTTT. Amino acids: CASSQGFGNTIYF.

The gene calls are TRBV24-1 and TRBJ2-1; D ambiguous. The V end lost 1 base, the J end lost 3 bases, and 12 bases lay between the germline ends. CDR1 and CDR2 (germline): KGHDR, SFDVKD. The CDR3 covers 16 residues. DNA for the CDR3: TGTGCCACCAGTGATTTCAGGCCCAAAGGCTACAATGAGCAGTTCTTC. It codes for CATSDFRPKGYNEQFF.

The V call is TRBV9, the J call TRBJ2-1; TRBD2 agrees at 7 bases. V gave up 0 bases and J gave up 0 bases; unmatched junction bases: 3. Germline V gene sequence: CDR1 SGDLS, CDR2 YYNGEE. The CDR3 sequence is 16 residues long. The CDR3 DNA is TGTGCCAGCAGCGTAGTCGGGGGGAGCTCCTACAATGAGCAGTTCTTC. The encoded protein is CASSVVGGSSYNEQFF.

The rearrangement uses TRBV9 and TRBJ2-1, with D possibly TRBD1 on 5 matching bases. Trimming cost V 2 bases and J 3 bases, with 6 bases left between them. CDR1 and CDR2 (germline): SGDLS, YYNGEE. This CDR3 contains 13 residues. CDR3 bases: TGTGCCAGCAGCGTGACAGTCTACAATGAGCAGTTCTTC. Residues: CASSVTVYNEQFF.

The chain employs TRBV28 and TRBJ2-4, with TRBD1 matching over 7 bases. The germline CDR1 and CDR2 sequences are MDHEN and SYDVKM. The V segment lost 3 bases and the J segment 0 bases; nucleotides outside the gene matches: 2. The CDR3 consists of 15 residues. DNA for the CDR3: TGTGCCAGCAGTTTGACAGGGATAGCCAAAAACATTCAGTACTTC. Encoded protein: CASSLTGIAKNIQYF.

The genes are TRBV2 and TRBJ1-5; D not resolved. The CDR3 consists of 13 residues. The V end lost 6 bases, the J end lost 6 bases, and 12 bases lay between the germline ends. Germline V gene sequence: CDR1 SNHLY, CDR2 FYNNEI. The CDR3 bases are TGTGCCAGCAGCCCGGAGCGCTTTCAGCCCCAGCATTTT. Translation gives CASSPERFQPQHF.

This chain links TRBV7-6 with TRBJ1-5; D might be TRBD1 (5 bases). CDR1 and CDR2 from the germline V gene are SGHVS and FNYEAQ. The V gene lost 3 bases and the J gene lost 0 bases, with 18 bases spanning the gap. This CDR3 spans 18 amino acids. CDR3: CASSLWARGGDSNQPQHF. Written as DNA, the CDR3 is TGTGCCAGCAGCTTGTGGGCTCGGGGCGGGGATAGCAATCAGCCCCAGCATTTT.

Turning to this clone: A read error may produce the germline difference seen at one junction end. This rearrangement joins TRBV28 to TRBJ1-2; D is unresolved. CDR3 length: 13 residues. Germline values: CDR1 MDHEN, CDR2 SYDVKM. CDR3: CASRPQTNYGYTF. CDR3 bases: TGTGCCAGCAGACCTCAGACTAATTATGGCTACACCTTC.